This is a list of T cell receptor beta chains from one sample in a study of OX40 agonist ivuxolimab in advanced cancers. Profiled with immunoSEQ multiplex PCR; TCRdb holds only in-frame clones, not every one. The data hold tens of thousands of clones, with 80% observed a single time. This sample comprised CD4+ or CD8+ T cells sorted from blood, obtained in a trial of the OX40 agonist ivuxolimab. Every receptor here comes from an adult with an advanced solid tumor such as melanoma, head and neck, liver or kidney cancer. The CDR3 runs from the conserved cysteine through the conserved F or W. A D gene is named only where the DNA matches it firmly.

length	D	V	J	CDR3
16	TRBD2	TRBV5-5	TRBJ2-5	CASSFASGGQGETQYF
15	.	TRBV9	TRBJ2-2	CASSVGGSNTGELFF
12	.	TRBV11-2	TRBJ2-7	CASYSWGNEQYF
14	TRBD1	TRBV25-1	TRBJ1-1	CASSETGWDTEAFF
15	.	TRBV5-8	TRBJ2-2	CASSLEGMNTGELFF
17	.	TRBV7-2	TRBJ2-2	CASSLVRTVGFTGELFF
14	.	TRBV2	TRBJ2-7	CASGRGSPPYEQYF
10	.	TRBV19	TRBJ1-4	CAALGEKLFF
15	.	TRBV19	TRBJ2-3	CASSIPRGGTDTQYF
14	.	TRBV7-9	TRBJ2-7	CASREGTVSYEQYF
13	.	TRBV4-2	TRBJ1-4	CASSQEMADLAFF
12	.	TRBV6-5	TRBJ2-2	CASSFTIGELFF
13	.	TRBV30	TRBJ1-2	CAWKWVGTAGYTF
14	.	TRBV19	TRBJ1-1	CASSQRDGYTEAFF
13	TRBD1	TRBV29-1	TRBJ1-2	CSVVIGGSYGYTF
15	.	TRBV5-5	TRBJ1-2	CASSSSPTDYYGYTF
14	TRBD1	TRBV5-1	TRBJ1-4	CASSSQGVNEKLFF
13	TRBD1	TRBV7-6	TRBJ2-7	CASSATPGQEQYF
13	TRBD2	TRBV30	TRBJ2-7	CAWSGTSRREQYF
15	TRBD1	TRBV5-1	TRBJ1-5	CASSLGDRDDQPQHF
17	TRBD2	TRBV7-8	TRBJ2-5	CASSLAREWGGEETQYF
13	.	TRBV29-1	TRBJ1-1	CSVNREVRTEAFF
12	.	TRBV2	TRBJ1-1	CASGGEGTEAFF
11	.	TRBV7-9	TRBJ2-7	CASSPFYEQYF
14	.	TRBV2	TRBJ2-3	CASSDRQGGNTQYF
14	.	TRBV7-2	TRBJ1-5	CASSSGGAGQPQHF
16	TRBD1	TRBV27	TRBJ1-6	CATTPLRGLYNSPLHF
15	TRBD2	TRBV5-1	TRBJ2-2	CASSLSGGPLGELFF
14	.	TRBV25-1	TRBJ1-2	CASSETGTDYGYTF
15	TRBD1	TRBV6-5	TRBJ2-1	CASSKPGQGNNEQFF
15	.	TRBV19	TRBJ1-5	CASSSTGSANQPQHF
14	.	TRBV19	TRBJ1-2	CASRRPAANYGYTF
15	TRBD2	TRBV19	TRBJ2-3	CASSLVSSGADTQYF
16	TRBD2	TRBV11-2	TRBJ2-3	CASSLGGTTKGDTQYF
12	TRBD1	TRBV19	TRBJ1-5	CASSDRVQPQHF
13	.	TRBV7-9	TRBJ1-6	CASSQDSGSPLHF
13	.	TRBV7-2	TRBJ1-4	CASSLTSTEKLFF
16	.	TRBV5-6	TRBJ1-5	CASSLDDLGPNQPQHF
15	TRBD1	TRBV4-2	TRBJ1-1	CASSQETGRSTEAFF
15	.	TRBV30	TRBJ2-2	CAWQLTGPNTGELFF
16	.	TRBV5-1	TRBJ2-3	CASSAKLIRAEDTQYF
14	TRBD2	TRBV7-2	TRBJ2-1	CASSLELAVNEQFF
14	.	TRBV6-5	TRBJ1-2	CASNKGSPGYGYTF
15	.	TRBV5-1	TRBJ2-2	CASSLTIFNTGELFF
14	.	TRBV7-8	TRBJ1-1	CASSSSRGNTEAFF
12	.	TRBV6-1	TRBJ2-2	CASSGASGELFF
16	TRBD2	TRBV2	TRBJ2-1	CASSEVLAGGYNEQFF
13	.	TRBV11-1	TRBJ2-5	CASSSDPAETQYF